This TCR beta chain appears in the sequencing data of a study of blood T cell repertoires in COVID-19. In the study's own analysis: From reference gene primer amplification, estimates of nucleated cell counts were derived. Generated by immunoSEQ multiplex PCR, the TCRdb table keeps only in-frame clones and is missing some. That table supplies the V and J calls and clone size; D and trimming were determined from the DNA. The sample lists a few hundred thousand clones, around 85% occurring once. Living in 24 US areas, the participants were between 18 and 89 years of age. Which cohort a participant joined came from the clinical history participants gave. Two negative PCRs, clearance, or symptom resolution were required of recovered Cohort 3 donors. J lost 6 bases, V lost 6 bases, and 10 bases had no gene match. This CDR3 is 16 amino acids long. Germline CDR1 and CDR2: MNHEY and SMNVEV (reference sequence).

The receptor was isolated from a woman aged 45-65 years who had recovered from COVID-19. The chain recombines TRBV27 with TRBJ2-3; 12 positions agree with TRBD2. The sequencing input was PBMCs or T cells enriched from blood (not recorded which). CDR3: CASSSPLAGGVDTQYF. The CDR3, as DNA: TGTGCCAGCAGCTCCCCGCTAGCGGGAGGGGTCGATACGCAGTATTTT.